This T cell receptor beta chain was profiled in a study of shared clonotypes between healthy human individuals. TCRdb's table, derived via immunoSEQ multiplex PCR, lists solely in-frame clones and lacks some. This sample yields 1.4 million or so clones, of which 98% to 99% are seen a single time; 0.36% belongs to the top ten. Germline V gene data show CDR1 as KGHSH and CDR2 as LQKENI. The CDR3 totals 14 residues. The junction had 2 bases not matched to a gene; V was cut back by 4 bases and J by 6 bases. The TCR comes from a man aged 25-40 years in good health. Sequencing was done on a sample of naive CD4+ T cells sorted from blood. Subset specified: CD45RA+ positively selected. The chain uses TRBV18 and TRBJ2-2; TRBD2 matches at 10 bases. The CDR3 DNA is TGTGCCAGCTCACGTCTAGCGGGAGCCGGGGAGCTGTTTTTT. Translating it yields CASSRLAGAGELFF.